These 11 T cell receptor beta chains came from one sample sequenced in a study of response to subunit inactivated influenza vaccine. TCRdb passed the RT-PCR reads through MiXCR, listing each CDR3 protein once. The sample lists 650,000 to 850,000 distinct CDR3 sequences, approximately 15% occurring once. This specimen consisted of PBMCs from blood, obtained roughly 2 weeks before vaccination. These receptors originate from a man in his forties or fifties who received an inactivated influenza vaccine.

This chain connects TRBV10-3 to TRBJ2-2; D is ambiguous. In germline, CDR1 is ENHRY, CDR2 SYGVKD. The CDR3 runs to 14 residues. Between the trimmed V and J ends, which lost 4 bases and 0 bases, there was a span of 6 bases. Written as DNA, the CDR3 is TGTGCCATCAGTGGGGATACGAACACCGGGGAGCTGTTTTTT. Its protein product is CAISGDTNTGELFF.

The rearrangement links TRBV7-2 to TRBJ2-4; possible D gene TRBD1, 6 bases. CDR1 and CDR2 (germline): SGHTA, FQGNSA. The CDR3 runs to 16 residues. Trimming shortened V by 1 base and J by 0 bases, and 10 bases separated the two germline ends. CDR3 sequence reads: CASSLGTGLAKNIQYF. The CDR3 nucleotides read TGTGCCAGCAGCTTAGGTACAGGGTTAGCCAAAAACATTCAGTACTTC.

The CDR3 nucleotides are TGCGCCAGCAGCCAAGGGACAGGGGTTATCTCTGGGGCCAACGTCCTGACTTTC. This translates into CASSQGTGVISGANVLTF. This chain links TRBV4-3 with TRBJ2-6; 9 nucleotides match TRBD1. With 1 base clipped from V and 0 bases from J, the junction kept 4 bases outside the gene matches. Per germline, CDR1 LGHNA and CDR2 YSLEER. The CDR3 runs 18 residues.

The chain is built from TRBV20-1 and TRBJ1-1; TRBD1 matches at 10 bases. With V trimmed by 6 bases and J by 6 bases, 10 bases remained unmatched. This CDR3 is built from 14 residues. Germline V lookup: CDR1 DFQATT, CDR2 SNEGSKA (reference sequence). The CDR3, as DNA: TGCAGTGCCCAACTGACAGGGGGCTTTCCTGAAGCTTTCTTT. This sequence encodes CSAQLTGGFPEAFF.

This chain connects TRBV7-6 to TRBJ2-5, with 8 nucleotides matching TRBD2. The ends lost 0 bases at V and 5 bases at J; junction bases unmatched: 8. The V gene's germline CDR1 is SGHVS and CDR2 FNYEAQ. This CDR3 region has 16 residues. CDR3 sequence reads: CASSLARGALVETQYF. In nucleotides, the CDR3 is TGTGCCAGCAGCTTAGCGCGGGGGGCTCTAGTCGAGACCCAGTACTTC.

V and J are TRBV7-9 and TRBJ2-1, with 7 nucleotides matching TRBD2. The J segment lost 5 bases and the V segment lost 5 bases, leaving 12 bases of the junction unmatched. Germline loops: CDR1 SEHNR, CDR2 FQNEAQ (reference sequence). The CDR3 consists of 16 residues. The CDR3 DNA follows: TGTGCCAGCAGCCCGGACCTGGGGCGGGAGAACAATGAGCAGTTCTTC. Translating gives CASSPDLGRENNEQFF. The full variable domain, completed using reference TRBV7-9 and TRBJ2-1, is DTGVSQNPRHKITKRGQNVTFRCDPISEHNRLYWYRQTLGQGPEFLTYFQNEAQLEKSRLLSDRFSAERPKGSFSTLEIQRTEQGDSAMYLCASSPDLGRENNEQFFGPGTRLTVL.

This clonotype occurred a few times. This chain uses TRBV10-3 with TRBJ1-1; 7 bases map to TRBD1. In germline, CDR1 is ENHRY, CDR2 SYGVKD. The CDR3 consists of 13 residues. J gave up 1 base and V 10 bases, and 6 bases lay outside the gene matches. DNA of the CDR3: TGTGCCACTACAGGGGAAGAGAACACTGAAGCTTTCTTT. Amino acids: CATTGEENTEAFF.

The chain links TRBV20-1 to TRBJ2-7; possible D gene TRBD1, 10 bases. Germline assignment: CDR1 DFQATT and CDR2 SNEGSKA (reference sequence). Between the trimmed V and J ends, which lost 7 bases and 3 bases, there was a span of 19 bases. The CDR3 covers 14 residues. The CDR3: CSGRGGTGVYEQYF. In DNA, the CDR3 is TGCAGTGGGCGGGGGGGGACAGGGGTCTACGAGCAGTACTTC.

CDR3: CASSPDAGGSDTQYF. The CDR3 nucleotides read TGTGCCAGCAGCCCAGACGCGGGAGGGTCAGATACGCAGTATTTT. The J gene is TRBJ2-3, the V gene TRBV7-9, with 9 bases that match TRBD2. The V and J ends lost 5 bases and 4 bases, in that order; junction bases with no gene match: 7. CDR1 and CDR2 from the germline V gene are SEHNR and FQNEAQ (reference sequence). The CDR3 is 15 residues long.

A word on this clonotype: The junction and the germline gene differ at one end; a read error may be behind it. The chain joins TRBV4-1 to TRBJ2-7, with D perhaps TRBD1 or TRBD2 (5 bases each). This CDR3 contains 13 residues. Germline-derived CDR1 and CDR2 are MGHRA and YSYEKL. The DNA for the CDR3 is TGTGCCAGCAGCTCCGGGACCCTCAACGAGCAGTACTTC. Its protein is CASSSGTLNEQYF.

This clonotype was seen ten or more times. The CDR3 region is CASSLGRVYTGELFF. The CDR3 coding sequence is TGTGCCAGCAGCTTAGGGAGGGTATACACCGGGGAGCTGTTTTTT. The chain links TRBV11-2 to TRBJ2-2; tentatively, D is TRBD2 (6 bases). The CDR3 length is 15 residues. Between the trimmed V and J ends, which lost 1 base and 3 bases, there was a span of 9 bases. CDR1 and CDR2 (germline): SGHAT, FQNNGV. Looking up the rest from reference TRBV11-2 and TRBJ2-2 gives the full variable domain: EAGVAQSPRYKIIEKRQSVAFWCNPISGHATLYWYQQILGQGPKLLIQFQNNGVVDDSQLPKDRFSAERLKGVDSTLKIQPAKLEDSAVYLCASSLGRVYTGELFFGEGSRLTVL.